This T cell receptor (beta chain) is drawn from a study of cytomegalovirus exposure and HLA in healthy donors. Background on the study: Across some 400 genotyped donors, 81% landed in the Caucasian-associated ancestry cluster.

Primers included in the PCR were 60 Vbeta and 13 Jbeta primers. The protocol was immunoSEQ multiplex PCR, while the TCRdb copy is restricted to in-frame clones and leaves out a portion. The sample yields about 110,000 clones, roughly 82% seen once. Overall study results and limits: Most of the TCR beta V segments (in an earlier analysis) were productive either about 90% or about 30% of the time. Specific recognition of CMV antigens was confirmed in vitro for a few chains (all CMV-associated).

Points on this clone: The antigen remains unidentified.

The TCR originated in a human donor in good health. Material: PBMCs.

CDR3 in amino acids: CASSLPLGTSGDNEQFF. DNA of the CDR3: TGCGCCAGCAGCCTTCCCCTCGGGACTAGCGGGGACAATGAGCAGTTCTTC. The chain joins TRBV4-1 to TRBJ2-1; TRBD2 aligns across 13 bases. Germline-derived CDR1 and CDR2 are MGHRA and YSYEKL. CDR3 size: 17 residues. The junction had 8 bases not matched to a gene; V was cut back by 4 bases and J by 5 bases.